This TCR beta chain emerged from a study of technical replicates of blood from several donors (dated 2017 in TCRdb). Library preparation was by the immunoSEQ multiplex PCR assay. The source is immuneACCESS, and TCRdb retained only in-frame sequences with V and J called. Part of the clones is not carried over; for the studies checked, unresolved V genes explain less than half of this, and the remainder is unexplained. The table for this sample lists over 85,000 clones; about 95% of them were counted only once. The ten top clones hold about 0.39% of the sample. The CDR3 numbers 15 residues from cysteine through phenylalanine. Of all the DNA, just the CDR3 is kept, 45 bases in frame from base 1. Trimming costs V 6 bases and J 0 bases, and their ends lie 11 bases apart. For CDR1 and CDR2, the germline V gene (reference sequence) lists LNHDA and SQIVND. In the case of this clone: The antigen it recognizes is unknown. Qualities for individual bases were not recorded, and no much larger clone is one base off.

This sequence uses TRBV19 and TRBJ1-4; no confident D gene assignment can be made. Sequencing was done on a sample of T cells isolated from PBMCs. This TCR was sampled from a human donor in good health. The DNA sequence is given as TGTGCCAGTAGCGAGAGGGAGGCAACTAATGAAAAACTGTTTTTT. It specifies CASSEREATNEKLFF.